This T cell receptor beta chain was recovered during a study of T cells in Graves' hyperthyroidism and ophthalmopathy. CDR1 GTSNPN and CDR2 SVGIG come from the germline V gene (reference sequence). The CDR3 is made up of 14 amino acids. This clonotype was recorded a few times. It may be a read error: a sequence one base away is much more abundant. Regions amplified from RNA transcripts were the TCR beta CDR3 regions. First-round RT-PCR targeting the TCR CDR3 was performed with the HTBI primer set. TCRdb redid the calling of the multiplex PCR reads with MiXCR, one entry per CDR3 protein. The data contain around 250,000 distinct CDR3 sequences, about 16% of them seen just once; the ten biggest clones take up around 30%.

This chain links TRBV30 with TRBJ1-4; 7 bases fit TRBD1. Sequenced material: blood. The TCR comes from a woman under 30 with Graves' ophthalmopathy. The DNA for the CDR3 is TGTGCCTGCGGTCTCGGGACAGCTAATGAAAAACTGTCTTTT. Encoded protein: CACGLGTANEKLSF.